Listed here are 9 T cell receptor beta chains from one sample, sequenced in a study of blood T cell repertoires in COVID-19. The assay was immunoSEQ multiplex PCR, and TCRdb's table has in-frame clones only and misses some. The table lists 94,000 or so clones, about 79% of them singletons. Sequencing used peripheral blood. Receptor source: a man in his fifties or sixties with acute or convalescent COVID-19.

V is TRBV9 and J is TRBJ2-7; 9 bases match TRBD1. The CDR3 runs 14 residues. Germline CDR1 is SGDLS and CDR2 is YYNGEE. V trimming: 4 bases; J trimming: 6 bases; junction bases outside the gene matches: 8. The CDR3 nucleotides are TGTGCCAGCAGCCTCACAGGGGGCCGAGGCGAGCAGTACTTC. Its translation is CASSLTGGRGEQYF.

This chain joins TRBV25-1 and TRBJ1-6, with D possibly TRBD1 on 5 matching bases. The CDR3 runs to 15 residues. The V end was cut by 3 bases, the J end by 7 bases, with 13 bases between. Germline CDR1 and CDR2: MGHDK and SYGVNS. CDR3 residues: CASSDNEYRNSPLHF. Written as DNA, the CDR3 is TGTGCCAGCAGTGATAACGAGTACAGGAATTCACCCCTCCACTTT.

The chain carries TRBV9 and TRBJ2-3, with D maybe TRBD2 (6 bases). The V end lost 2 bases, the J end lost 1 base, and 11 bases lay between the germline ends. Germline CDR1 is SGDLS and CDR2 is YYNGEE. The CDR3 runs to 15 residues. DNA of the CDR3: TGTGCCAGCAGCGTCCGCGGGGACGGCACAGATACGCAGTATTTT. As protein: CASSVRGDGTDTQYF.

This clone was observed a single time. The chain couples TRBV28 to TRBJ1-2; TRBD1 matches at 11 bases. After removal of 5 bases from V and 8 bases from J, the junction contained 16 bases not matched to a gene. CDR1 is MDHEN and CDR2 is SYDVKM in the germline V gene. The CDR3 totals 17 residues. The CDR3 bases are TGTGCCAGCAGTCCCGGGACAGGGGGTGTGGGGCTATCCGGCTACACCTTC. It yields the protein CASSPGTGGVGLSGYTF.

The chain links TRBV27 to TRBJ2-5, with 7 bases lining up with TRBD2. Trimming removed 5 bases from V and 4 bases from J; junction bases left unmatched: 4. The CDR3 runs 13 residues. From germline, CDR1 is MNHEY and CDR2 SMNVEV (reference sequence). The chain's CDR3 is CASSRRGTETQYF. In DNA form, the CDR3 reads TGTGCCAGCAGTAGGCGGGGGACAGAGACCCAGTACTTC.

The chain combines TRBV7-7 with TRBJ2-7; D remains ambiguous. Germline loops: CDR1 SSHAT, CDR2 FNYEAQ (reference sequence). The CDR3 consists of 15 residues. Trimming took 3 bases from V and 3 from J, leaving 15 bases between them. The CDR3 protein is CASSFMSGPNYEQYF. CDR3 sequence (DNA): TGTGCCAGCAGCTTTATGTCTGGCCCAAACTACGAGCAGTACTTC.

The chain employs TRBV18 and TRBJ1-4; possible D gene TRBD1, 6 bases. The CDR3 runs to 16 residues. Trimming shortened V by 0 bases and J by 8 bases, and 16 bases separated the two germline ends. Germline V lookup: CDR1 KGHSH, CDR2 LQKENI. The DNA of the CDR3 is TGTGCCAGCTCACCACCGGTCCGGGGTCAGGGGGAAAAACTGTTTTTT. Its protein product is CASSPPVRGQGEKLFF.

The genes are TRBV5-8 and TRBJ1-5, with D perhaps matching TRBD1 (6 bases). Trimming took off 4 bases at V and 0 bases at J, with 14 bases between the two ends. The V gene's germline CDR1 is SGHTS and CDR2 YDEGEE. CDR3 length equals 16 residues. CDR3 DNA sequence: TGTGCCAGCAGCGCCGGACAGACTTTTAGCAATCAGCCCCAGCATTTT. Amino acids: CASSAGQTFSNQPQHF.

CDR3 coding DNA: TGCAGCGTTGAACCCGGAGCTAACTATGGCTACACCTTC. Amino acids: CSVEPGANYGYTF. J is TRBJ1-2 and V is TRBV29-1; no definite D call. In germline, CDR1 is SQVTM, CDR2 ANQGSEA. V lost 2 bases and J lost 0, with 7 bases in between. CDR3 size: 13 residues.